Presented here are 32 T cell receptor beta chains from one specimen sequenced in a study of vaccination and CD4 T cells after COVID-19. This sample's time point: late sampling 161 to 241 days after vaccination in three convalescent patients. This sample's treatment: roughly ten-day PBMC culture with coronavirus spike peptide pools or control peptides (ViraFEST assay). Cultured CD4+ T-cell DNA underwent Oncomine TCR Beta short-read sequencing. A single record per CDR3 protein comes from TCRdb applying MiXCR to the PCR reads. The sample yields 25,000 to 30,000 distinct CDR3 sequences, around two fifths seen once. These receptors have no known antigen. The material was CD4+ T cells from blood, cultured in vitro, obtained about 7 months after SARS-CoV-2 vaccination. The receptors were sampled from a human donor who had recovered from COVID-19.

The genes are TRBV6-1 and TRBJ2-1; the D gene is possibly TRBD2 (7 bases). Germline loops: CDR1 MNHNS, CDR2 SASEGT. The CDR3 has 16 residues. Trimming removed 10 bases from V and 0 bases from J, with 19 bases in between. CDR3 DNA sequence: TGTGCCACCGGGGGAGGGGGAGGGACCTCCTACAATGAGCAGTTCTTC. Protein: CATGGGGGTSYNEQFF.

This clonotype was counted a few times. The chain combines TRBV15 with TRBJ2-1; 9 bases map to TRBD1. Germline assignment: CDR1 LNHNV and CDR2 YYDKDF (reference sequence). V was clipped by 1 base and J by 6 bases; unmatched bases: 4. This CDR3 spans 15 amino acids. Here the CDR3 DNA reads TGTGCCACCAGCAGAGGACAGACAGGGGGCAATGAGCAGTTCTTC. This encodes CATSRGQTGGNEQFF.

This clonotype was detected only a few times. The chain recombines TRBV20-1 with TRBJ2-1, with D perhaps TRBD2 (5 bases). The CDR3 is 15 amino acids. CDR1 is DFQATT and CDR2 is SNEGSKA in the germline V gene (reference sequence). The ends were cut back, 3 bases at V and 9 bases at J, with 21 bases in the middle. DNA for the CDR3: TGCAGTGCTAGCGGAGCGGCCCTTTCCTCGGTTGAGCAGTTCTTC. Amino acids: CSASGAALSSVEQFF.

The gene calls are TRBV5-4 and TRBJ2-3; 7 nucleotides match TRBD2. J was trimmed by 2 bases and V by 5 bases; bases with no gene match: 8. Germline CDR1 reads SGHNT; CDR2 reads YYREEE (reference sequence). The CDR3 has 15 amino acids. The CDR3: CASRGGRMDTDTQYF. CDR3 DNA: TGTGCCAGCAGGGGCGGGAGAATGGACACAGATACGCAGTATTTT. The full variable domain, rest sourced from reference TRBV5-4 and TRBJ2-3, is ETGVTQSPTHLIKTRGQQVTLRCSSQSGHNTVSWYQQALGQGPQFIFQYYREEENGRGNFPPRFSGLQFPNYSSELNVNALELDDSALYLCASRGGRMDTDTQYFGPGTRLTVL.

This clonotype showed up just a few times. The chain combines TRBV6-5 with TRBJ2-7; D unresolved. Germline V gives CDR1 MNHEY, CDR2 SVGAGI. The CDR3 consists of 13 residues. V lost 0 bases and J lost 0, with 3 bases in between. CDR3 DNA: TGTGCCAGCAGTTACTCGATCTCCTACGAGCAGTACTTC. Translated: CASSYSISYEQYF.

This clonotype was seen a few times. The chain is built from TRBV20-1 and TRBJ1-3; D uncertain. The germline gives CDR1 DFQATT, CDR2 SNEGSKA (reference sequence). This CDR3 has 13 amino acids. V gave up 5 bases and J gave up 0 bases, with 8 bases separating them. The CDR3 DNA follows: TGCAGTGCTGGGTCCATCTCTGGAAACACCATATATTTT. It specifies CSAGSISGNTIYF.

V usage is TRBV7-2 and J usage is TRBJ2-5, with 11 bases identical to TRBD2. The germline V gene has CDR1 SGHTA and CDR2 FQGNSA. V lost 5 bases to trimming and J lost 9 bases; unmatched junction nucleotides: 11. The CDR3 is 15 residues long. In nucleotides, the CDR3 is TGTGCCAGCAGCCCTACTCCTAGCGGGAGGTTCGCCCAGTACTTC. It codes for CASSPTPSGRFAQYF.

In its sample, this clonotype was seen a few times. The V and J genes are TRBV20-1 and TRBJ2-5; D call uncertain. V lost 3 bases and J lost 0, with 14 bases in between. CDR1 is DFQATT and CDR2 is SNEGSKA in the germline V gene (reference sequence). CDR3 length: 15 residues. DNA for the CDR3: TGCAGTGCTAGTCGTAGCTGGGTGTACCAAGAGACCCAGTACTTC. Its translation is CSASRSWVYQETQYF.

This clonotype turned up a few times. V gene TRBV6-1 combines with J gene TRBJ1-6; TRBD1 aligns across 9 bases. Trimming took 5 bases from V and 10 from J; bases not matched to a gene: 9. Germline lookup yields CDR1 MNHNS and CDR2 SASEGT. The CDR3 extends over 15 amino acids. CDR3 nucleotides: TGTGCCAGCAGTACAACCGGGACAGGGTCCTCACCCCTCCACTTT. Its protein product is CASSTTGTGSSPLHF.

V usage is TRBV10-3 and J usage is TRBJ1-3; D remains unclear. The germline V gene encodes CDR1 ENHRY and CDR2 SYGVKD. The ends were cut back, 10 bases at V and 1 base at J, with 11 bases in the middle. The CDR3 consists of 13 residues. This chain's CDR3 is CATAGWSGNTIYF. In DNA, the CDR3 is TGTGCCACCGCCGGGTGGTCTGGAAACACCATATATTTT.

The rearrangement joins TRBV5-1 to TRBJ2-7; D remains ambiguous. Trimming took 1 base from V and 3 from J, leaving 8 bases between them. The CDR3 is made up of 13 amino acids. The germline CDR1 and CDR2 sequences are SGHRS and YFSETQ. The CDR3 nucleotides read TGCGCCAGCAGCTTGATGTCGAGCTACGAGCAGTACTTC. Its translation is CASSLMSSYEQYF.

This chain's CDR3 is CASTPRLAVLGNEQFF. CDR3 DNA: TGTGCCAGTACCCCCCGGCTAGCGGTCTTGGGGAATGAGCAGTTCTTC. J is TRBJ2-1 and V is TRBV19, with TRBD2 matching over 7 bases. From germline, CDR1 is LNHDA and CDR2 SQIVND (reference sequence). With 7 bases clipped from V and 7 bases from J, the junction kept 16 bases outside the gene matches. The CDR3 runs to 16 residues.

This CDR3 reads CASNPRRGYQETQYF. For the CDR3, the DNA is TGTGCCAGCAACCCTCGTAGGGGTTACCAAGAGACCCAGTACTTC. The chain carries TRBV11-1 and TRBJ2-5; tentative D call: TRBD1 (5 bases). Per the germline V gene, CDR1 is SGHAT and CDR2 is FQDESV (reference sequence). V was clipped by 7 bases and J by 0 bases, with 15 bases between them. The CDR3 totals 15 residues.

CDR3 coding DNA: TGTGCCAGCAGCGCAGAGAGGGATGAGAATTCACCCCTCCACTTT. This encodes CASSAERDENSPLHF. The chain combines TRBV7-6 with TRBJ1-6; D gene unclear. Germline lookup yields CDR1 SGHVS and CDR2 FNYEAQ. The CDR3 has 15 residues. The germline V and J ends were trimmed by 5 bases and 7 bases, with 15 bases remaining between them. Filled out from reference TRBV7-6 and TRBJ1-6, the complete variable domain reads GAGVSQSPRYKVTKRGQDVALRCDPISGHVSLYWYRQALGQGPEFLTYFNYEAQQDKSGLPNDRFSAERPEGSISTLTIQRTEQRDSAMYRCASSAERDENSPLHFGNGTRLTVT.

V usage is TRBV4-1 and J usage is TRBJ1-2; 12 positions match TRBD1. V shed 4 bases, J shed 2 bases, and the junction held 8 bases outside the gene matches. Germline V gene sequence: CDR1 MGHRA, CDR2 YSYEKL. The CDR3 covers 17 residues. The CDR3 loop is CASSRTGTGGLNYGYTF. Here the CDR3 DNA reads TGCGCCAGCAGCCGTACCGGGACAGGGGGCTTAAACTATGGCTACACCTTC.

The chain carries TRBV5-8 and TRBJ2-5, with 11 bases lining up with TRBD1. Unmatched junction bases numbered 9, after V lost 0 bases and J lost 2 bases. Germline V gene sequence: CDR1 SGHTS, CDR2 YDEGEE. CDR3 length: 18 residues. The CDR3: CASSLGRGTGGLQETQYF. The CDR3 DNA follows: TGTGCCAGCAGCTTGGGCCGTGGGACAGGGGGGTTGCAAGAGACCCAGTACTTC.

This chain connects TRBV18 to TRBJ1-5, with D unclear. The germline gives CDR1 KGHSH, CDR2 LQKENI. V lost 2 bases and J lost 1, with 3 bases in between. The CDR3 runs 13 residues. DNA of the CDR3: TGTGCCAGCTCACCAGTGAGCAATCAGCCCCAGCATTTT. This translates into CASSPVSNQPQHF.

This chain uses TRBV20-1 with TRBJ2-5; 10 bases line up with TRBD2. Trimming at V came to 0 bases and at J to 5 bases, leaving 6 bases not matched to a gene. The CDR3 length is 15 residues. Per the germline V gene, CDR1 is DFQATT and CDR2 is SNEGSKA (reference sequence). The CDR3 is CSARDPSGSGETQYF. The CDR3 region has the DNA TGCAGTGCTAGAGACCCTAGCGGGAGTGGGGAGACCCAGTACTTC.

This chain joins TRBV6-4 and TRBJ1-6; D not resolved. Germline CDR1 is MRHNA and CDR2 is SNTAGT. V gave up 7 bases and J gave up 4 bases, with 23 bases separating them. The CDR3 consists of 18 residues. The CDR3 DNA reads TGTGCCAGCAACCGCCTTCTTGCGGGCGCAGTTTATAATTCACCCCTCCACTTT. It yields the protein CASNRLLAGAVYNSPLHF.

This clonotype was picked up a small number of times. The J gene is TRBJ2-7, the V gene TRBV7-9; weak D call: TRBD2 (5 bases). The germline V and J ends were trimmed by 4 bases and 6 bases, with 13 bases remaining between them. This CDR3 comprises 13 residues. Germline V gene lookup returns CDR1 SEHNR and CDR2 FQNEAQ (reference sequence). CDR3 protein: CASSSTSLGEQYF. The CDR3 nucleotides read TGTGCCAGCAGCTCAACTAGTCTAGGCGAGCAGTACTTC.

This sequence joins TRBV7-9 and TRBJ1-6; 7 bases match TRBD1. CDR1 and CDR2 (germline): SEHNR, FQNEAQ (reference sequence). CDR3 length: 16 amino acids. J was trimmed by 4 bases and V by 4 bases; bases with no gene match: 7. The CDR3 DNA is TGTGCCAGCAGCTCAGGAAGACAGGGATATAATTCACCCCTCCACTTT. Residues: CASSSGRQGYNSPLHF.

The rearrangement uses TRBV6-2 or TRBV6-3 and TRBJ1-1; D possibly corresponds to TRBD1 (6 bases). This CDR3 contains 14 residues. Germline CDR1 reads MNHEY; CDR2 reads SVGEGT. V was pared by 2 bases and J by 2 bases, with 9 bases between. In DNA form, the CDR3 reads TGTGCCAGCAGTTACCAGGGGCGTAACACTGAAGCTTTCTTT. Encoded protein: CASSYQGRNTEAFF.

The rearrangement uses TRBV6-5 and TRBJ2-3; 10 positions match TRBD2. Trimming took 4 bases from V and 4 from J; bases not matched to a gene: 5. Germline V gene data show CDR1 as MNHEY and CDR2 as SVGAGI. This CDR3 has 15 amino acids. CDR3 sequence reads: CASSSSGSRADTQYF. The CDR3 coding sequence is TGTGCCAGCAGTTCTAGCGGGAGCAGGGCAGATACGCAGTATTTT.

The CDR3 sequence is CASSLGPRNVEAFF. CDR3 coding DNA: TGTGCCAGCAGCTTAGGGCCGAGGAACGTTGAAGCTTTCTTT. The chain carries TRBV11-3 and TRBJ1-1; unclear D gene. This CDR3 spans 14 amino acids. V was pared by 1 base and J by 7 bases, with 13 bases between. CDR1 is SGHNT and CDR2 is YENEEA in the germline V gene.

The chain has TRBV7-9 and TRBJ2-1, with D possibly TRBD1 on 6 matching bases. This CDR3 spans 14 amino acids. Trimming cost V 3 bases and J 8 bases, with 14 bases left between them. Germline CDR1 reads SEHNR; CDR2 reads FQNEAQ (reference sequence). Here the CDR3 reads CASSFRGYQDEQFF. The CDR3, as DNA: TGTGCCAGCAGCTTTAGGGGGTACCAGGATGAGCAGTTCTTC.

The chain couples TRBV7-8 to TRBJ1-5; TRBD1 is a possible D gene (5 bases). The germline V gene has CDR1 SGHVS and CDR2 FQNEAQ. V was clipped by 5 bases and J by 5 bases, with 16 bases between them. The CDR3 has 15 amino acids. CDR3 in amino acids: CASSTRHGGDQPQHF. In nucleotides, the CDR3 is TGTGCCAGCAGCACAAGGCACGGAGGGGATCAGCCCCAGCATTTT.

By frequency in the sample, this clonotype is medium-sized (0.01 to 0.1%). The J gene is TRBJ1-1, the V gene TRBV7-9, with D tentatively TRBD1 (6 bases). Trimming took 2 bases from V and 1 from J, leaving 11 bases between them. The germline V gene encodes CDR1 SEHNR and CDR2 FQNEAQ (reference sequence). The CDR3 sequence is 15 residues long. In DNA, the CDR3 is TGTGCCAGCAGCTTAACCGGGACACAGAACACTGAAGCTTTCTTT. It encodes CASSLTGTQNTEAFF. Full variable domain (rest looked up from reference TRBV7-9 and TRBJ1-1): DTGVSQNPRHKITKRGQNVTFRCDPISEHNRLYWYRQTLGQGPEFLTYFQNEAQLEKSRLLSDRFSAERPKGSFSTLEIQRTEQGDSAMYLCASSLTGTQNTEAFFGQGTRLTVV.

This clonotype was seen a few times. The CDR3 DNA sequence: TGTGCCAGCAGCTCCGGCGGGGCAGACTACGAGCAGTACTTC. Translated: CASSSGGADYEQYF. The chain is built from TRBV7-9 and TRBJ2-7, with D tentatively TRBD2 (6 bases). V was cut by 4 bases and J by 3 bases, with 13 bases left in between. CDR1 is SEHNR and CDR2 is FQNEAQ in the germline V gene (reference sequence). The CDR3 spans 14 residues.

The J gene is TRBJ2-6, the V gene TRBV20-1; D perhaps matches TRBD1 (6 bases). CDR3 length equals 17 residues. CDR1 is DFQATT, CDR2 SNEGSKA, per germline (reference sequence). Trimming stripped 1 base from V and 4 bases from J, with 17 bases between. DNA for the CDR3: TGCAGTGCTAGAGCGAGACCTACAGGGTCGGGGGCCAACGTCCTGACTTTC. Translation: CSARARPTGSGANVLTF.

This clonotype has only a few counts. The rearrangement joins TRBV7-9 to TRBJ2-1; either TRBD1 or TRBD2 may supply D (6 bases each). Trimming stripped 8 bases from V and 8 bases from J, with 13 bases between. The CDR3 spans 12 residues. The germline gives CDR1 SEHNR, CDR2 FQNEAQ (reference sequence). The CDR3 loop reads CASGGLRDEQFF. The CDR3 DNA is TGTGCCAGCGGGGGGCTAAGGGATGAGCAGTTCTTC.

The rearrangement links TRBV5-1 to TRBJ1-1; tentatively, D is TRBD1 (6 bases). V lost 1 base, J lost 4 bases, and 8 bases lay in between. Germline V gene sequence: CDR1 SGHRS, CDR2 YFSETQ. The CDR3 is 13 amino acids. As DNA, the CDR3 is TGCGCCAGCAGCTTGCCCAGGGGCACTGAAGCTTTCTTT. This sequence encodes CASSLPRGTEAFF.

A few counts support this clonotype. The gene calls are TRBV6-5 and TRBJ1-6; D not certain. Germline CDR1 MNHEY, CDR2 SVGAGI. This CDR3 region has 15 residues. V was clipped by 2 bases and J by 3 bases, with 8 bases between them. The CDR3 here is CASSYVGDYNSPLHF. The CDR3 DNA sequence: TGTGCCAGCAGTTACGTTGGGGACTATAATTCACCCCTCCACTTT.